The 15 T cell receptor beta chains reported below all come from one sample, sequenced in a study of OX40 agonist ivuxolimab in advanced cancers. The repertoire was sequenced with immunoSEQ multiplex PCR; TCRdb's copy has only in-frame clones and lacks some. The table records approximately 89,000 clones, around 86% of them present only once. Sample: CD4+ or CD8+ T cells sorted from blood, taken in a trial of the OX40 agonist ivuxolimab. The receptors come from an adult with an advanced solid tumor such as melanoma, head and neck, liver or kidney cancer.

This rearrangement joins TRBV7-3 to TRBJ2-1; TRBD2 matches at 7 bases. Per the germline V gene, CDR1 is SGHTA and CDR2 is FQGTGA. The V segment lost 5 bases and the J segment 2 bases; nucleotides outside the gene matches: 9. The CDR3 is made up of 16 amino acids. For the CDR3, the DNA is TGTGCCAGCAGCGCCGGGCGGGGGAGGACCTACAATGAGCAGTTCTTC. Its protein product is CASSAGRGRTYNEQFF.

The CDR3 here is CASSIALAGGQETQYF. The CDR3 DNA reads TGTGCCAGTAGTATCGCATTAGCGGGGGGGCAAGAGACCCAGTACTTC. J is TRBJ2-5 and V is TRBV19; 11 bases line up with TRBD2. Trimming at V came to 3 bases and at J to 2 bases, leaving 5 bases not matched to a gene. The CDR3 is made up of 16 amino acids. CDR1 LNHDA and CDR2 SQIVND come from the germline V gene (reference sequence).

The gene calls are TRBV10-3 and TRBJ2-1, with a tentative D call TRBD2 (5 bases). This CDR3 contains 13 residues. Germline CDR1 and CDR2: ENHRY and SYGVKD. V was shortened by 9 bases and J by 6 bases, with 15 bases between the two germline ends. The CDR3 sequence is CAIVSGSGNEQFF. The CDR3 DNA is TGTGCCATTGTTTCGGGGTCCGGCAATGAGCAGTTCTTC.

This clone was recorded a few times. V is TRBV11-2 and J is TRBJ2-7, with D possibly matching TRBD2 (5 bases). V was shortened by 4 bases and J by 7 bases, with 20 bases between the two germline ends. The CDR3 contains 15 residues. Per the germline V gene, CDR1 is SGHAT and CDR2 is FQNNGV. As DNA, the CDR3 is TGTGCCAGCAGCTCCCTACGCCGGGCCCAGCGGGAGCAGTACTTC. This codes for CASSSLRRAQREQYF.

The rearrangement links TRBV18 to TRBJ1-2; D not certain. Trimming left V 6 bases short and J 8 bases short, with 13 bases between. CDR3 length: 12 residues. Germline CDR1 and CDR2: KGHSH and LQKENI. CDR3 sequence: CASSDYFRGYTF. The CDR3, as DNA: TGTGCCAGCTCCGATTATTTCCGGGGCTACACCTTC.

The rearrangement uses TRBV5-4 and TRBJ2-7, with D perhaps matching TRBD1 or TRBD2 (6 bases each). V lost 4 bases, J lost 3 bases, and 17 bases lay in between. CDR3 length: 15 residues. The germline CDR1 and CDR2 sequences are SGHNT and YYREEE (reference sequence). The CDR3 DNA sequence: TGTGCCAGCAGCGTCCCAGGAGGGGGGAACTACGAGCAGTACTTC. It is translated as CASSVPGGGNYEQYF.

CDR3 region: CASSLGSRQGSTEAFF. Written as DNA, the CDR3 is TGCGCCAGCAGCTTGGGATCTAGACAGGGTTCAACTGAAGCTTTCTTT. The chain joins TRBV5-1 to TRBJ1-1; 7 bases match TRBD1. Trimming at V came to 0 bases and at J to 5 bases, leaving 10 bases not matched to a gene. Germline CDR1 is SGHRS and CDR2 is YFSETQ. The CDR3 has 16 amino acids.

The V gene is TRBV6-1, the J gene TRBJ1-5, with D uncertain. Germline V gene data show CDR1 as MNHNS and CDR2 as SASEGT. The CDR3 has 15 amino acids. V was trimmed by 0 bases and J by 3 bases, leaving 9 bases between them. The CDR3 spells CASSEAAGPNQPQHF. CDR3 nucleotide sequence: TGTGCCAGCAGTGAAGCAGCCGGGCCCAATCAGCCCCAGCATTTT.

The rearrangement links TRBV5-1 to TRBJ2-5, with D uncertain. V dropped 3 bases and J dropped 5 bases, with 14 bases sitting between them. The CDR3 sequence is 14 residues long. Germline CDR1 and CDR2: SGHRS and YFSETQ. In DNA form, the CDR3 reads TGCGCCAGCAGCTATAAAGGGTCGACGGAGACCCAGTACTTC. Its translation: CASSYKGSTETQYF.

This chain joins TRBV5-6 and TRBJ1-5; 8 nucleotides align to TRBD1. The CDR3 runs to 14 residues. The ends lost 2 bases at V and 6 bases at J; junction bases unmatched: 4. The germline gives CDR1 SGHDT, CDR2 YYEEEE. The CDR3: CASSLGQGAQPQHF. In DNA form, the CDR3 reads TGTGCCAGCAGCTTAGGACAGGGAGCTCAGCCCCAGCATTTT.

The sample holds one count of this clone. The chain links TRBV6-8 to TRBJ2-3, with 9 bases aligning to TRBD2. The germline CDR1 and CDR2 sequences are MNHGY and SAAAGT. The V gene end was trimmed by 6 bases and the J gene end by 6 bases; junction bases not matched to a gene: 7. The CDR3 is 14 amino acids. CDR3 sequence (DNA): TGTGCCAGCAGGAGCTCTAGCGGGGATGATACGCAGTATTTT. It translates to CASRSSSGDDTQYF.

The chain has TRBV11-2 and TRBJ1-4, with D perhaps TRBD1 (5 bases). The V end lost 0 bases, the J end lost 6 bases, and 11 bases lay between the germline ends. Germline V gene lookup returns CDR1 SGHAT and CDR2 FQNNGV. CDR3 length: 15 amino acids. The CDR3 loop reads CASSLDGGKDEKLFF. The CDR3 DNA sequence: TGTGCCAGCAGCTTAGATGGGGGGAAGGATGAAAAACTGTTTTTT.

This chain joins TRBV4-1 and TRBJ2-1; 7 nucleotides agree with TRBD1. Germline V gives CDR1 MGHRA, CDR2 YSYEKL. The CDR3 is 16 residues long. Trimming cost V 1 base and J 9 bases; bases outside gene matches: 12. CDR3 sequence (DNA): TGCGCCAGCAGCCAAGTCCCGGGACAGCAAACTTTTGAGCAGTTCTTC. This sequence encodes CASSQVPGQQTFEQFF.

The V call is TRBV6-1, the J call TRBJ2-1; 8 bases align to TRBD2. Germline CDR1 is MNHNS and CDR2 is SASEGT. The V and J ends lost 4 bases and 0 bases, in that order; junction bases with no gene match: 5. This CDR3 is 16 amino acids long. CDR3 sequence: CASSGGGGPSYNEQFF. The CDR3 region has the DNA TGTGCCAGCAGTGGGGGCGGGGGGCCCTCCTACAATGAGCAGTTCTTC.

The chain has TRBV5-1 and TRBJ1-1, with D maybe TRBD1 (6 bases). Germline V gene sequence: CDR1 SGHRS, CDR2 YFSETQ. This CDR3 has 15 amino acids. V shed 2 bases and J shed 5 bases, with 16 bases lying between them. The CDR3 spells CASSFRPDRWTEAFF. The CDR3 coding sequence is TGCGCCAGCAGCTTCCGCCCGGACAGATGGACTGAAGCTTTCTTT.